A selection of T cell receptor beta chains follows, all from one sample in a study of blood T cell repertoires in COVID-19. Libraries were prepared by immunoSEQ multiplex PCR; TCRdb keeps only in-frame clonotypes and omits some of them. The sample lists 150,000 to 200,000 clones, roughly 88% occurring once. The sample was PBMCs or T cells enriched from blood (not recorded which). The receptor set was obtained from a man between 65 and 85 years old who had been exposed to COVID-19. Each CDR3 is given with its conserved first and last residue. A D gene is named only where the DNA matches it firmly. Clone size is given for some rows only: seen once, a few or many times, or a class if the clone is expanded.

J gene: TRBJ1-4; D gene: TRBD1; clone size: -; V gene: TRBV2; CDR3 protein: CASSPLDRGNQKLFF; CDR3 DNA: TGTGCCAGCAGCCCCCTCGACAGGGGTAATCAAAAACTGTTTTTT
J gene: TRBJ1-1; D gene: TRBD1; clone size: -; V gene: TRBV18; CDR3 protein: CASSSLLGQGSDTEAFF; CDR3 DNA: TGTGCCAGCTCATCATTACTGGGACAGGGGTCGGACACTGAAGCTTTCTTT
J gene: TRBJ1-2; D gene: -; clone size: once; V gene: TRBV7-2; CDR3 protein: CASSLGRAEGYTF; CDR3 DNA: TGTGCCAGCAGCTTAGGGAGGGCAGAAGGCTACACCTTC
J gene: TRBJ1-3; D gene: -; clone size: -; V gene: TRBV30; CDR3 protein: CAWSALFSGNTIYF; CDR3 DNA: TGTGCCTGGAGTGCACTATTTTCTGGAAACACCATATATTTT
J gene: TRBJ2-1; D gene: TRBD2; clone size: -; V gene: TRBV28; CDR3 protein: CASSSGTRSVHEQFF; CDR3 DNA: TGTGCCAGCAGTTCCGGGACTAGGTCAGTCCATGAGCAGTTCTTC
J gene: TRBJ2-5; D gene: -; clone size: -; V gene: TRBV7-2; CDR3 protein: CASSLAGGGPQETQYF; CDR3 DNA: TGTGCCAGCAGCTTAGCAGGAGGCGGCCCACAAGAGACCCAGTACTTC
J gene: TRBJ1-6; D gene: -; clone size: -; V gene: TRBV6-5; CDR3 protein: CASSSFTGEPLHF; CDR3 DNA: TGTGCCAGCAGTTCCTTCACCGGGGAACCCCTCCACTTT
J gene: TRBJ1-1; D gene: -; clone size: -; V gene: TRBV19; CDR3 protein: CASIGGGVNTEAFF; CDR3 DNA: TGTGCCAGTATCGGGGGTGGGGTGAACACTGAAGCTTTCTTT
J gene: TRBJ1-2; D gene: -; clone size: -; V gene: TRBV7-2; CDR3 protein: CASSQGTSNYGYTF; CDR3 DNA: TGTGCCAGCAGCCAGGGGACGTCTAACTATGGCTACACCTTC
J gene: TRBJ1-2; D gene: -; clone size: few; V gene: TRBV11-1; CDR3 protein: CASSPGRGTGYTF; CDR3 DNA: TGTGCCAGCAGCCCCGGGAGGGGAACTGGCTACACCTTC
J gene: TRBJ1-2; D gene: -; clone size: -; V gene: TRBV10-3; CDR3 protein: CATKESSGIYGYTF; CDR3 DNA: TGTGCCACAAAGGAGTCCTCGGGGATCTATGGCTACACCTTC
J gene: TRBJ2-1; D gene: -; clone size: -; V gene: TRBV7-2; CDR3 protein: CASRGAGAYNEQFF; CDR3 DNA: TGTGCCAGCAGGGGGGCGGGAGCGTACAATGAGCAGTTCTTC
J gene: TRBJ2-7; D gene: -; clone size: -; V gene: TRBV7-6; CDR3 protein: CASSLSVLAVHEQYF; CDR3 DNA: TGTGCCAGCAGCTTAAGTGTCCTAGCTGTCCACGAGCAGTACTTC
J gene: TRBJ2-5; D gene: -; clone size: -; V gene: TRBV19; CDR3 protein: CASSIGAQLQETQYF; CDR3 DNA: TGTGCCAGTAGTATAGGGGCACAGCTCCAAGAGACCCAGTACTTC
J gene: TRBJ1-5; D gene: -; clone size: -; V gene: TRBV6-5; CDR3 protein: CASSSETGQPQHF; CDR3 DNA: TGTGCCAGCAGTTCGGAAACGGGGCAGCCCCAGCATTTT
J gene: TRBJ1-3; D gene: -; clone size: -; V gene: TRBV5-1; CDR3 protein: CASSADTTSGNTIYF; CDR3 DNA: TGCGCCAGCAGCGCCGACACCACCTCTGGAAACACCATATATTTT
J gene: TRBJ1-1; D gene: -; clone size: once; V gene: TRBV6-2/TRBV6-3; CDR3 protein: CASSYSTGTEAFF; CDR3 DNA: TGTGCCAGCAGTTACTCGACGGGGACTGAAGCTTTCTTT
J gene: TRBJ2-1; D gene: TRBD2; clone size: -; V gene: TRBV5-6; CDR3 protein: CASSLAGGRGSYNEQFF; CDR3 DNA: TGTGCCAGCAGCTTGGCGGGCGGGAGGGGATCCTACAATGAGCAGTTCTTC
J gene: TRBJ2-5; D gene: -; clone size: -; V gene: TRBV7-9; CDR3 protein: CASMKADSQETQYF; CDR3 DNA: TGTGCCAGCATGAAAGCCGACAGCCAAGAGACCCAGTACTTC
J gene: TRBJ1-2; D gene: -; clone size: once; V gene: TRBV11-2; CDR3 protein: CASSSWGVGYTF; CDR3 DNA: TGTGCCAGCAGCTCTTGGGGGGTTGGCTACACCTTC
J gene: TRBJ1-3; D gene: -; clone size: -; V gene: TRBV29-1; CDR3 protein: CSAIAGVLYF; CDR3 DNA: TGCAGCGCCATTGCAGGGGTTTTATATTTT
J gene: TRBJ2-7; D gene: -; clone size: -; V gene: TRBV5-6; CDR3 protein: CASSLADGGGYF; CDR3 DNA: TGTGCCAGCAGCTTGGCGGACGGGGGAGGGTACTTC